Listed here are 25 T cell receptor beta chains from one sample, sequenced in a study of shared clonotypes between healthy human individuals. TCRdb keeps only in-frame clones here, not all; method: immunoSEQ multiplex PCR. Of 650,000 to 750,000 clones in the sample, 55% to 75% were seen once. Sequencing input: memory CD4+ T cells sorted from blood. The subset here: CD45RA-negative fraction. These receptors were taken from a woman aged 25 to 39 in good health.

This chain connects TRBV27 to TRBJ1-5; 10 nucleotides line up with TRBD1. The trim removed 5 bases at V and 7 bases at J, leaving 14 bases unmatched. The length of the CDR3 is 17 residues. Germline CDR1 and CDR2: MNHEY and SMNVEV (reference sequence). The CDR3 sequence is CASSLSWGQGMGQPQHF. The CDR3, as DNA: TGTGCCAGCAGTCTCTCTTGGGGACAGGGGATGGGGCAGCCCCAGCATTTT.

This clone was counted a single time. The rearrangement joins TRBV28 to TRBJ1-1; the match to TRBD1 covers 9 bases. The CDR3 extends over 15 amino acids. Germline V lookup: CDR1 MDHEN, CDR2 SYDVKM. V lost 2 bases and J lost 4; bases outside the gene matches: 5. The CDR3: CASSLIQTGGTEAFF. In DNA, the CDR3 is TGTGCCAGCAGTTTAATACAGACAGGGGGCACTGAAGCTTTCTTT.

The chain combines TRBV28 with TRBJ2-7; the match to TRBD2 covers 9 bases. CDR1 and CDR2 from the germline V gene are MDHEN and SYDVKM. The CDR3 extends over 16 amino acids. V lost 2 bases to trimming and J lost 7 bases; unmatched junction nucleotides: 12. The CDR3 DNA is TGTGCCAGCAGTTTAGGTGGAGCGGGGGGCGTATGGGAGCAGTACTTC. The encoded protein is CASSLGGAGGVWEQYF. The full variable domain, in which reference TRBV28 and TRBJ2-7 provide the parts outside the CDR3, is DVKVTQSSRYLVKRTGEKVFLECVQDMDHENMFWYRQDPGLGLRLIYFSYDVKMKEKGDIPEGYSVSREKKERFSLILESASTNQTSMYLCASSLGGAGGVWEQYFGPGTRLTVT.

The chain is built from TRBV19 and TRBJ1-4, with TRBD1 matching 7 bases. CDR3 length equals 13 residues. J gave up 5 bases and V 9 bases, and 6 bases lay outside the gene matches. Germline V gives CDR1 LNHDA, CDR2 SQIVND (reference sequence). The CDR3, as DNA: TGTGCCAGCTCCGGGACAGAGAATGAAAAACTGTTTTTT. Amino acid sequence: CASSGTENEKLFF.

This clone has just a few counts. V is TRBV19 and J is TRBJ1-2; no clear D gene. CDR1 LNHDA and CDR2 SQIVND come from the germline V gene (reference sequence). V shed 3 bases and J shed 8 bases, with 13 bases lying between them. The CDR3 covers 13 residues. This CDR3 reads CASSIRQVQGYTF. CDR3 sequence (DNA): TGTGCCAGTAGTATCCGTCAGGTCCAAGGCTACACCTTC.

The chain combines TRBV5-1 with TRBJ2-3; 10 bases match TRBD2. This CDR3 comprises 18 residues. Germline-derived CDR1 and CDR2 are SGHRS and YFSETQ. V trimming: 0 bases; J trimming: 3 bases; junction bases outside the gene matches: 10. The CDR3 bases are TGCGCCAGCAGCTTGGTGGGAGCGGGAGGGCCGAGGACAGATACGCAGTATTTT. Amino acid sequence: CASSLVGAGGPRTDTQYF.

In nucleotides, the CDR3 is TGTGCCAGCAGCCGCGGTTTACCTGGACTAGTTTCCGAGCAGTACTTC. Translation: CASSRGLPGLVSEQYF. The genes are TRBV5-4 and TRBJ2-7, with 7 bases that match TRBD2. The CDR3 totals 16 residues. Germline-derived CDR1 and CDR2 are SGHNT and YYREEE (reference sequence). Losses at the gene ends were 4 bases for V and 6 bases for J; bases not matched to a gene: 16.

In this sample, this clone turned up many times. This sequence joins TRBV6-5 and TRBJ1-4; D gene uncertain. This CDR3 has 14 residues. Trimming shortened V by 5 bases and J by 4 bases, and 11 bases separated the two germline ends. Germline CDR1 reads MNHEY; CDR2 reads SVGAGI. The CDR3 DNA reads as TGTGCCAGCAGTGGGAGCGCCCTTAATGAAAAACTGTTTTTT. Its protein product is CASSGSALNEKLFF.

This clone appeared a single time. The chain couples TRBV28 to TRBJ2-3; 9 bases are a match to TRBD2. Germline-derived CDR1 and CDR2 are MDHEN and SYDVKM. This CDR3 region has 15 residues. The junction had 9 bases not matched to a gene; V was cut back by 7 bases and J by 4 bases. The CDR3 DNA reads as TGTGCCAGCATTCGACCAGCGGGAGGATCAGATACGCAGTATTTT. It yields the protein CASIRPAGGSDTQYF.

The gene calls are TRBV5-4 and TRBJ2-7; the match to TRBD1 covers 9 bases. The CDR3 is 14 residues long. V lost 4 bases, J lost 2 bases, and 4 bases stayed unmatched. Germline V gene data show CDR1 as SGHNT and CDR2 as YYREEE (reference sequence). The CDR3 DNA reads TGTGCCAGCAGCGGGGACAGGGCCGCCTACGAGCAGTACTTC. Residues: CASSGDRAAYEQYF.

The chain links TRBV7-3 to TRBJ2-2; D may correspond to TRBD1 or TRBD2 (5 bases each). Looked up from germline, CDR1 is SGHTA and CDR2 is FQGTGA. This CDR3 has 14 residues. V shed 6 bases and J shed 2 bases, with 10 bases lying between them. DNA for the CDR3: TGTGCCAGCAGGAGGGACGGCAACACCGGGGAGCTGTTTTTT. Its translation: CASRRDGNTGELFF.

The V gene is TRBV5-1, the J gene TRBJ2-3; D gene unclear. The length of the CDR3 is 13 residues. V was cut by 1 base and J by 9 bases, with 12 bases left in between. Germline V gene sequence: CDR1 SGHRS, CDR2 YFSETQ. CDR3 coding DNA: TGCGCCAGCAGCTTGATCGACCGCCAAACGCAGTATTTT. It encodes CASSLIDRQTQYF.

The J gene is TRBJ2-1, the V gene TRBV27; maybe TRBD1 (5 bases). Per the germline V gene, CDR1 is MNHEY and CDR2 is SMNVEV (reference sequence). V lost 6 bases, J lost 12 bases, and 18 bases lay in between. This CDR3 contains 13 residues. The CDR3 spells CASSSLLRTGQFF. The CDR3 DNA reads as TGTGCCAGCAGCTCCCTCCTTCGCACAGGGCAGTTCTTC.

This chain uses TRBV29-1 with TRBJ1-4; TRBD1 aligns across 7 bases. The CDR3 runs to 13 residues. Germline values: CDR1 SQVTM, CDR2 ANQGSEA. V shed 6 bases and J 3 bases; nucleotides not matched to a gene: 4. The CDR3 sequence is CSVSGTANEKLFF. The CDR3 DNA is TGCAGCGTCTCCGGGACAGCTAATGAAAAACTGTTTTTT.

The chain uses TRBV5-1 and TRBJ2-7; 8 bases line up with TRBD1. This CDR3 contains 16 residues. Germline V gene lookup returns CDR1 SGHRS and CDR2 YFSETQ. V shed 2 bases and J 2 bases; nucleotides not matched to a gene: 9. CDR3 sequence: CASSFQAGQGTYEQYF. The CDR3 coding sequence is TGCGCCAGCAGCTTCCAAGCTGGACAGGGCACCTACGAGCAGTACTTC.

The CDR3 loop reads CASNPSRGGTGVGYTF. CDR3 coding DNA: TGTGCCAGCAATCCTTCTAGAGGGGGGACAGGGGTAGGCTACACCTTC. J is TRBJ1-2 and V is TRBV28; 10 bases map to TRBD1. The length of the CDR3 is 16 residues. Germline V lookup: CDR1 MDHEN, CDR2 SYDVKM. J gave up 8 bases and V 7 bases, and 16 bases lay outside the gene matches.

As to this clone: Other DNA sequences from this sample encode an identical CDR3 as well. The V gene is TRBV5-1, the J gene TRBJ2-1, with 8 positions matching TRBD2. The trim removed 1 base at V and 4 bases at J, leaving 4 bases unmatched. Germline-derived CDR1 and CDR2 are SGHRS and YFSETQ. The CDR3 runs 15 residues. CDR3 in DNA: TGCGCCAGCAGCTTGACGGGAGGGTTTTACAATGAGCAGTTCTTC. Translation gives CASSLTGGFYNEQFF.

This clone showed up just a few times. This chain joins TRBV6-1 and TRBJ2-7; D may match TRBD1 or TRBD2 (5 bases each). The V gene's germline CDR1 is MNHNS and CDR2 SASEGT. This CDR3 comprises 14 residues. The germline V and J ends were trimmed by 7 bases and 2 bases, with 15 bases remaining between them. CDR3 residues: CASTRDPSPYEQYF. The CDR3 nucleotides read TGTGCCAGCACAAGGGACCCTTCTCCCTACGAGCAGTACTTC.

This sequence joins TRBV28 and TRBJ1-1; 7 bases are a match to TRBD1. Losses at the gene ends were 7 bases for V and 1 base for J; bases not matched to a gene: 3. The CDR3 has 13 amino acids. Germline CDR1 and CDR2: MDHEN and SYDVKM. CDR3 region: CASTTGWNTEAFF. The CDR3 DNA is TGTGCCAGCACGACAGGGTGGAACACTGAAGCTTTCTTT. The entire variable domain, with the rest obtained from reference TRBV28 and TRBJ1-1, is as follows: DVKVTQSSRYLVKRTGEKVFLECVQDMDHENMFWYRQDPGLGLRLIYFSYDVKMKEKGDIPEGYSVSREKKERFSLILESASTNQTSMYLCASTTGWNTEAFFGQGTRLTVV.

The chain recombines TRBV7-2 with TRBJ2-1, with 9 positions matching TRBD2. After removal of 1 base from V and 7 bases from J, the junction contained 8 bases not matched to a gene. The CDR3 contains 16 residues. The germline CDR1 and CDR2 sequences are SGHTA and FQGNSA. The DNA of the CDR3 is TGTGCCAGCAGCTTAGGTAGCGGGAGAGGTTGGAATGAGCAGTTCTTC. As protein: CASSLGSGRGWNEQFF.

The chain uses TRBV27 and TRBJ1-5; maybe TRBD1 (5 bases). The CDR3 runs 16 residues. Deletions cut 0 bases from V and 8 bases from J, with 17 bases between. CDR1 is MNHEY and CDR2 is SMNVEV in the germline V gene (reference sequence). This CDR3 reads CASSLSFRGGIKPQHF. The DNA for the CDR3 is TGTGCCAGCAGTTTATCGTTTCGGGGGGGTATTAAGCCCCAGCATTTT.

This sequence joins TRBV28 and TRBJ2-1, with TRBD2 matching over 9 bases. The CDR3 runs to 15 residues. Per the germline V gene, CDR1 is MDHEN and CDR2 is SYDVKM. The V gene end was trimmed by 5 bases and the J gene end by 4 bases; junction bases not matched to a gene: 6. The CDR3: CASSHGLASYNEQFF. CDR3 bases: TGTGCCAGCAGTCACGGACTAGCGTCTTACAATGAGCAGTTCTTC. The full variable domain, rest sourced from reference TRBV28 and TRBJ2-1, is DVKVTQSSRYLVKRTGEKVFLECVQDMDHENMFWYRQDPGLGLRLIYFSYDVKMKEKGDIPEGYSVSREKKERFSLILESASTNQTSMYLCASSHGLASYNEQFFGPGTRLTVL.

In this sample, this clone turned up once. The V and J genes are TRBV5-6 and TRBJ2-7; 7 positions agree with TRBD1. The CDR3 totals 16 residues. Germline V lookup: CDR1 SGHDT, CDR2 YYEEEE. V was pared by 2 bases and J by 4 bases, with 12 bases of the junction left unmatched. In DNA form, the CDR3 reads TGTGCCAGCAGCTTCTTCTCCACGACAGGGATTTACGAGCAGTACTTC. As protein: CASSFFSTTGIYEQYF.

In DNA form, the CDR3 reads TGTGCCAGCAAGGGAGTCGGGAAAACCTACAATGAGCAGTTCTTC. It encodes CASKGVGKTYNEQFF. The chain is built from TRBV6-1 and TRBJ2-1; D is possibly TRBD2 (5 bases). This CDR3 is built from 15 residues. Germline CDR1 reads MNHNS; CDR2 reads SASEGT. Trimming removed 7 bases from V and 2 bases from J, with 15 bases in between.

This clone was counted between two and nine times. The gene calls are TRBV5-1 and TRBJ2-7; the D gene is possibly TRBD2 (5 bases). The length of the CDR3 is 12 residues. The ends were cut back, 5 bases at V and 6 bases at J, with 12 bases in the middle. Germline V gives CDR1 SGHRS, CDR2 YFSETQ. In DNA, the CDR3 is TGCGCCAGCAGTTCTAGCATCGGCGAGCAGTACTTC. Its translation is CASSSSIGEQYF. The full variable domain, its missing parts supplied by reference TRBV5-1 and TRBJ2-7, is KAGVTQTPRYLIKTRGQQVTLSCSPISGHRSVSWYQQTPGQGLQFLFEYFSETQRNKGNFPGRFSGRQFSNSRSEMNVSTLELGDSALYLCASSSSIGEQYFGPGTRLTVT.